This is a list of T cell receptor beta chains from one sample in a study of molecular identifiers for immune sequencing clone quantification. Each CDR3 protein gets one entry after TCRdb re-called the PCR reads with MiXCR. The sample yields roughly 630,000 distinct CDR3 sequences, around 25% seen once. The material sequenced was naive CD8+ T cells from blood, with Jurkat cell RNA spiked in. The receptors were gathered from a human donor in good health. Some libraries in this study had Jurkat cell RNA spiked in. The CDR3 runs from the conserved cysteine through the conserved F or W. The D gene is left open where the match is weak. Size values are once, few and many counts, or a class for expanded clones, and some rows have none.

CDR3 protein	CDR3 DNA	J gene	V gene	CDR3 length	clone size	D gene
CASSRTDGSNQPQHF	TGTGCCAGCAGCCGAACGGACGGTAGCAATCAGCCCCAGCATTTT	TRBJ1-5	TRBV7-6	15	few	.
CASSPGTGGAEDYEQYF	TGTGCCAGCAGCCCAGGGACAGGGGGCGCCGAGGACTACGAGCAGTACTTC	TRBJ2-7	TRBV13	17	.	TRBD1
CASSDMGDLLFEQYF	TGTGCCAGCAGCGATATGGGAGACCTCCTATTTGAGCAGTACTTC	TRBJ2-7	TRBV25-1	15	.	.
CSARLSSDPYEQYF	TGCAGTGCTCGACTATCTAGCGATCCCTACGAGCAGTACTTC	TRBJ2-7	TRBV20-1	14	many	.
CATSDPGQSDERYF	TGTGCCACCAGTGACCCCGGACAGTCCGACGAGCGGTACTTC	TRBJ2-7	TRBV24-1	14	.	.
CASSYISYREGDYGYTF	TGCGCCAGCAGCTATATAAGCTACAGGGAAGGGGACTATGGCTACACCTTC	TRBJ1-2	TRBV4-3	17	once	.
CASSRWGGTEAFF	TGTGCCAGCAGCCGCTGGGGGGGCACTGAAGCTTTCTTT	TRBJ1-1	TRBV11-2	13	.	.
CSARRDSVNIYGYTF	TGCAGTGCCAGAAGGGACAGCGTCAACATATATGGCTACACCTTC	TRBJ1-2	TRBV20-1	15	few	TRBD1
CASSQDLGGFYEQYF	TGCGCCAGCAGCCAAGACTTGGGGGGCTTCTACGAGCAGTACTTC	TRBJ2-7	TRBV4-3	15	many	.
CASSARDSLIPSNQPQHF	TGTGCCAGCAGTGCCCGGGACAGCCTTATACCGAGCAATCAGCCCCAGCATTTT	TRBJ1-5	TRBV2	18	few	TRBD1
CASSDSPLAGGATDTQYF	TGTGCCAGCAGTGATAGCCCCCTCGCGGGAGGGGCCACAGATACGCAGTATTTT	TRBJ2-3	TRBV6-1	18	many	TRBD2
CASSSTSGGPQETQYF	TGTGCCAGCAGCTCCACTAGCGGGGGTCCCCAAGAGACCCAGTACTTC	TRBJ2-5	TRBV7-9	16	many	TRBD2
CASSTGGLNEQYF	TGTGCCAGCAGCACAGGGGGCCTGAACGAGCAGTACTTC	TRBJ2-7	TRBV27	13	few	TRBD1
CASTTGGRSDTQYF	TGTGCCAGCACCACAGGCGGACGGAGCGATACGCAGTATTTT	TRBJ2-3	TRBV28	14	many	.
CASSQDWGGLGREQYF	TGCGCCAGCAGCCAAGATTGGGGGGGTCTGGGGCGCGAGCAGTACTTC	TRBJ2-7	TRBV4-3	16	many	TRBD2
CSASGTLGTDTQYF	TGCAGTGCTTCCGGGACCCTCGGGACAGATACGCAGTATTTT	TRBJ2-3	TRBV20-1	14	.	.
CASSLMGQGDYEQYF	TGTGCCAGCAGCTTGATGGGACAGGGGGACTACGAGCAGTACTTC	TRBJ2-7	TRBV5-4	15	many	TRBD1
CASSYGSSNQPQHF	TGTGCCAGCAGTTACGGTAGTAGCAATCAGCCCCAGCATTTT	TRBJ1-5	TRBV6-2/TRBV6-3	14	.	.
CSVEKEGASTDTQYF	TGCAGCGTTGAAAAAGAGGGTGCGAGCACAGATACGCAGTATTTT	TRBJ2-3	TRBV29-1	15	many	.
CASSWEQKGTEAFF	TGTGCCAGCAGCTGGGAGCAAAAGGGCACTGAAGCTTTCTTT	TRBJ1-1	TRBV5-8	14	few	.
CASSLGLAGGDEQYF	TGTGCCAGCAGCTTGGGACTAGCGGGGGGCGACGAGCAGTACTTC	TRBJ2-7	TRBV5-5	15	few	TRBD2
CSVRGKVGQKSTDTQYF	TGCAGCGTCCGGGGTAAGGTGGGACAGAAGAGCACAGATACGCAGTATTTT	TRBJ2-3	TRBV29-1	17	many	TRBD1
CASSLTGTGSLEQYF	TGTGCCAGCAGTCTGACCGGGACAGGGTCTTTGGAGCAGTACTTC	TRBJ2-7	TRBV27	15	.	TRBD1
CASSQEGLGHIYEQYF	TGCGCCAGCAGCCAAGAGGGGCTAGGACACATCTACGAGCAGTACTTC	TRBJ2-7	TRBV4-1	16	.	.
CASSPWQGPYEQYF	TGCGCCAGCAGCCCCTGGCAGGGGCCCTACGAGCAGTACTTC	TRBJ2-7	TRBV4-3	14	.	.
CASRLAGPGLAPPYF	TGTGCCAGCCGCTTAGCCGGCCCCGGTTTAGCGCCCCCGTACTTC	TRBJ2-5	TRBV7-9	15	.	.
CAWSGQEHRETQYF	TGTGCCTGGAGTGGTCAAGAGCACCGGGAGACCCAGTACTTC	TRBJ2-5	TRBV30	14	.	.
CASSPVGGPTTEAFF	TGTGCCAGCAGCCCGGTAGGTGGCCCGACCACTGAAGCTTTCTTT	TRBJ1-1	TRBV5-8	15	.	.
CASSLYHMNTEAFF	TGTGCCAGCAGTTTATACCACATGAACACTGAAGCTTTCTTT	TRBJ1-1	TRBV28	14	.	.
CACQGGWNEQFF	TGTGCCTGCCAGGGGGGTTGGAATGAGCAGTTCTTC	TRBJ2-1	TRBV12-3/TRBV12-4	12	.	.
CASSQTVVYGYTF	TGCGCCAGCAGCCAAACAGTCGTCTATGGCTACACCTTC	TRBJ1-2	TRBV4-1	13	few	.